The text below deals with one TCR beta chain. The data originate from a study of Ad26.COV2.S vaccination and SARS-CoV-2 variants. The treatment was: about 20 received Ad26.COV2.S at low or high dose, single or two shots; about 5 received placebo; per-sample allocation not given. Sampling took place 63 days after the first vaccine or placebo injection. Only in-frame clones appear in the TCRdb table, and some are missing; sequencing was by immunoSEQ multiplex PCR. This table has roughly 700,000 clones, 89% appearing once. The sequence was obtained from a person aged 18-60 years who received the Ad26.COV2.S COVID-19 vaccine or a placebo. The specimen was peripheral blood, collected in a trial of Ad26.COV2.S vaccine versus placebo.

This chain's CDR3 is CASSVGQAYSYEQYF. DNA of the CDR3: TGTGCCAGCAGCGTAGGACAGGCCTACTCCTACGAGCAGTACTTC. The chain employs TRBV7-8 and TRBJ2-7, with 7 bases fitting TRBD1. The CDR3 consists of 15 residues. The trim removed 5 bases at V and 0 bases at J, leaving 7 bases unmatched. CDR1 and CDR2 (germline): SGHVS, FQNEAQ.